This entry describes one TCR beta chain. Its antigen remains unknown. This entry comes from a study of monozygotic twins with inflammatory bowel disease. TCRdb re-called the 5' RACE reads and catalogs CDR3 proteins one per entry, DNA excluded. Its table lists more than 350,000 distinct CDR3 sequences. Study-wide results and limits: Among IBD patients, fewer clonotypes were shared with others than among healthy twins, especially with disease activity.

From germline, CDR1 is KGHSH and CDR2 LQKENI. This CDR3 contains 13 residues. Specimen: blood. The clonotype comes from a human donor with ulcerative colitis or Crohn's disease, or a healthy co-twin of an affected twin (not recorded which). The chain recombines TRBV18 with TRBJ2-3; TCRdb picks TRBD1, but there is no DNA to check that call. The CDR3 sequence is CASSQGDTDTQYF.